The 29 T cell receptor beta chains below were found in one sample sequenced in a study of blood T cells in healthy people across ages. Sample-barcoded 5' priming and a J-beta primer mix drove a second PCR of roughly 6 to 12 cycles. TCRdb re-derived calls from the 5' RACE reads in MiXCR, one entry per CDR3 protein. The sample consists of 580,000 or so distinct CDR3 sequences, under 55% of them appearing once. Sequencing was done on a sample of blood. The receptors derive from a man aged 80 or over in good health.

This clonotype has ten or more counts. This sequence joins TRBV6-5 and TRBJ2-1, with D possibly TRBD2 on 6 matching bases. There are 12 residues in the CDR3. V shed 2 bases and J shed 14 bases, with 13 bases lying between them. The germline V gene encodes CDR1 MNHEY and CDR2 SVGAGI. CDR3 residues: CASSYLPGREFF. For the CDR3, the DNA is TGTGCCAGCAGTTACCTCCCCGGGAGAGAGTTCTTC.

The chain couples TRBV3-1 to TRBJ2-7; a weak D match, TRBD2 (5 bases). The V end was cut by 2 bases, the J end by 4 bases, with 12 bases between. The CDR3 consists of 14 residues. Germline CDR1 LGHDT, CDR2 YNNKEL (reference sequence). CDR3 sequence (DNA): TGTGCCAGCAGCCAAAGGGAGAGAAGGTACGAGCAGTACTTC. It codes for CASSQRERRYEQYF.

About this clonotype: Being one base from a much bigger clone, this may be a read error. This chain uses TRBV6-6 with TRBJ2-3; 7 positions match TRBD1. The V segment lost 6 bases and the J segment 8 bases; nucleotides outside the gene matches: 11. CDR1 and CDR2 from the germline V gene are MNHNY and SVGAGI (reference sequence). The CDR3 runs to 14 residues. CDR3 loop: CASRQTGYRGTQYF. The CDR3, as DNA: TGTGCCAGCAGGCAGACAGGGTATCGAGGTACGCAGTATTTT.

This chain uses TRBV20-1 with TRBJ2-7; weak D call: TRBD1 (6 bases). CDR3 size: 15 residues. Trimming shortened V by 1 base and J by 7 bases, and 20 bases separated the two germline ends. Germline V gene data show CDR1 as DFQATT and CDR2 as SNEGSKA (reference sequence). The CDR3 region has the DNA TGCAGTGCTAGAGGCACAGGGTATCCCACTGAGGAGCAGTACTTC. It translates to CSARGTGYPTEEQYF.

The chain carries TRBV12-3 or TRBV12-4 and TRBJ2-2, with D tentatively TRBD1 (6 bases). The V end was cut by 6 bases, the J end by 0 bases, with 17 bases between. CDR3 size: 17 residues. CDR3 region: CASSPLLRTANTGELFF. For the CDR3, the DNA is TGTGCCAGCAGCCCCCTTTTAAGGACAGCGAACACCGGGGAGCTGTTTTTT.

The rearrangement joins TRBV7-3 to TRBJ2-3; 12 bases are a match to TRBD2. The germline gives CDR1 SGHTA, CDR2 FQGTGA. The CDR3 length is 16 residues. V was pared by 5 bases and J by 4 bases, with 7 bases of the junction left unmatched. CDR3 amino acids: CASSPFPSGGADTQYF. CDR3 sequence (DNA): TGTGCCAGCAGCCCGTTCCCTAGCGGGGGGGCAGATACGCAGTATTTT. Based on the CDR3 plus reference TRBV7-3 and TRBJ2-3, the full variable domain is GAGVSQTPSNKVTEKGKYVELRCDPISGHTALYWYRQSLGQGPEFLIYFQGTGAADDSGLPNDRFFAVRPEGSVSTLKIQRTERGDSAVYLCASSPFPSGGADTQYFGPGTRLTVL.

The V gene is TRBV6-2 or TRBV6-3, the J gene TRBJ2-5; 9 nucleotides agree with TRBD2. Trimming cost V 6 bases and J 3 bases; bases outside gene matches: 11. The CDR3 has 16 residues. CDR1 MNHEY and CDR2 SVGEGT come from the germline V gene. In DNA form, the CDR3 reads TGTGCCAGCAGCGGTGGGACTAGCTGGGTGAAAGAGACCCAGTACTTC. This gives the protein CASSGGTSWVKETQYF.

This clonotype was detected once. CDR3 residues: CASSVGDRTPTEAFF. The CDR3 DNA is TGTGCCAGCAGCGTGGGGGACAGGACTCCCACTGAAGCTTTCTTT. The chain recombines TRBV9 with TRBJ1-1; 8 bases line up with TRBD1. Trimming removed 2 bases from V and 4 bases from J; junction bases left unmatched: 7. The CDR3 consists of 15 residues. From germline, CDR1 is SGDLS and CDR2 YYNGEE.

The table lists this clonotype with a few counts. CDR3 region: CASSVGSNQPQHF. As DNA, the CDR3 is TGTGCCAGCAGTGTGGGGAGCAATCAGCCCCAGCATTTT. The chain has TRBV2 and TRBJ1-5; no definite D call. This CDR3 is 13 amino acids long. Trimming shortened V by 4 bases and J by 1 base, and 5 bases separated the two germline ends. Per germline, CDR1 SNHLY and CDR2 FYNNEI.

This clonotype was detected a few times. V gene TRBV7-9 combines with J gene TRBJ2-5, with 7 bases matching TRBD2. The J segment lost 4 bases and the V segment lost 0 bases, leaving 2 bases of the junction unmatched. Germline assignment: CDR1 SEHNR and CDR2 FQNEAQ (reference sequence). This CDR3 has 14 amino acids. The CDR3 region is CASSLAAGTETQYF. CDR3 nucleotides: TGTGCCAGCAGCTTAGCAGCGGGGACAGAGACCCAGTACTTC.

A few counts support this clonotype. The gene calls are TRBV18 and TRBJ2-6; D not certain. CDR3 length: 15 amino acids. From germline, CDR1 is KGHSH and CDR2 LQKENI. Deletions cut 1 base from V and 2 bases from J, with 6 bases between. The CDR3, as DNA: TGTGCCAGCTCACCACGGGCAGCTGGGGCCAACGTCCTGACTTTC. Translated, it gives CASSPRAAGANVLTF.

This chain joins TRBV29-1 and TRBJ2-7; D is possibly TRBD2 (5 bases). V was cut by 4 bases and J by 7 bases, with 35 bases left in between. This CDR3 is built from 19 residues. Germline V CDR1 and CDR2: SQVTM, ANQGSEA. This CDR3 is CSVARPGERGPLSYNEQYF. The CDR3 coding sequence is TGCAGCGTTGCGCGGCCCGGAGAAAGAGGGCCTCTCTCCTACAATGAGCAGTACTTC.

On this clonotype itself: With a much larger clone just one base away, this may be a read error. J is TRBJ2-5 and V is TRBV6-5, with D tentatively TRBD2 (5 bases). The DNA end is more similar to TRBJ2-7, so the J call may be wrong. The V gene's germline CDR1 is MNHEY and CDR2 SVGAGI. The CDR3 is 13 amino acids. The CDR3 region is CASGYSSSHEQYF. For the CDR3, the DNA is TGTGCCAGCGGTTACTCCTCTAGCCACGAGCAGTACTTC.

CDR3 DNA: TGCGCCAGCAGCGGGGGACTAGCGGACACCGGGGAGCTGTTTTTT. This translates into CASSGGLADTGELFF. The V call is TRBV5-1, the J call TRBJ2-2; TRBD2 agrees at 11 bases. This CDR3 region has 15 residues. Germline V lookup: CDR1 SGHRS, CDR2 YFSETQ. After removal of 4 bases from V and 3 bases from J, the junction contained 2 bases not matched to a gene.

This clonotype has just a few counts. The chain has TRBV7-2 and TRBJ2-5, with unresolved D. The V and J ends lost 5 bases and 5 bases respectively, with 12 bases between them. The V gene's germline CDR1 is SGHTA and CDR2 FQGNSA. The CDR3 runs 13 residues. The CDR3 sequence: CASSKRRMETQYF. In DNA form, the CDR3 reads TGTGCCAGCAGCAAACGAAGGATGGAGACCCAGTACTTC.

The genes are TRBV7-9 and TRBJ2-5, with TRBD1 matching over 9 bases. The CDR3 extends over 15 amino acids. The germline gives CDR1 SEHNR, CDR2 FQNEAQ (reference sequence). Trimming removed 11 bases from V and 3 bases from J; junction bases left unmatched: 13. CDR3 DNA sequence: TGTGCCGGCCAGAATCCCCGGACAGGGGAAGAGACCCAGTACTTC. Amino acid sequence: CAGQNPRTGEETQYF.

This clonotype showed up many times. The genes are TRBV6-5 and TRBJ2-3, with 9 bases lining up with TRBD1. The CDR3 runs to 14 residues. The V segment lost 8 bases and the J segment 0 bases; nucleotides outside the gene matches: 3. In germline, CDR1 is MNHEY, CDR2 SVGAGI. The CDR3 coding sequence is TGTGCCAGCCGACAGGGGGTGAGCACAGATACGCAGTATTTT. Its protein product is CASRQGVSTDTQYF.

This chain joins TRBV5-1 and TRBJ1-5, with a tentative D call TRBD1 (5 bases). Germline V gene data show CDR1 as SGHRS and CDR2 as YFSETQ. With 1 base removed from V and 7 bases from J, the gap between germline ends came to 12 bases. There are 14 residues in the CDR3. DNA of the CDR3: TGCGCCAGCAGCTTGTTGGGGGTAGGGCAGCCCCAGCATTTT. Protein product: CASSLLGVGQPQHF.

This clonotype was seen a few times. The chain recombines TRBV29-1 with TRBJ1-2; TRBD1 agrees at 7 bases. In germline, CDR1 is SQVTM, CDR2 ANQGSEA. The CDR3 has 12 amino acids. V was clipped by 4 bases and J by 6 bases; unmatched bases: 5. CDR3 nucleotides: TGCAGCGTTGGCAGGGGGGAAGATGGCTACACCTTC. Encoded protein: CSVGRGEDGYTF.

The chain links TRBV11-3 to TRBJ2-1; 8 bases line up with TRBD2. CDR1 SGHNT and CDR2 YENEEA come from the germline V gene. This CDR3 contains 16 residues. The V gene end was trimmed by 4 bases and the J gene end by 9 bases; junction bases not matched to a gene: 14. This CDR3 reads CASSSVAGNPKGEQFF. CDR3 DNA: TGTGCCAGCAGCTCCGTAGCGGGGAACCCTAAGGGTGAGCAGTTCTTC. The complete variable domain, with remaining parts taken from reference TRBV11-3 and TRBJ2-1, reads EAGVVQSPRYKIIEKKQPVAFWCNPISGHNTLYWYLQNLGQGPELLIRYENEEAVDDSQLPKDRFSAERLKGVDSTLKIQPAELGDSAVYLCASSSVAGNPKGEQFFGPGTRLTVL.

V gene TRBV12-3 or TRBV12-4 combines with J gene TRBJ1-2; D is perhaps TRBD1 (5 bases). Trimming stripped 6 bases from V and 4 bases from J, with 12 bases between. The CDR3 sequence is 13 residues long. In DNA, the CDR3 is TGTGCCAGCAGCCAGACAGTGATCTATGGCTACACCTTC. It is translated as CASSQTVIYGYTF.

In the case of this clonotype: This sequence may be a read error, since a much larger clone differs from it by one base. The chain uses TRBV6-5 and TRBJ2-3; the match to TRBD2 covers 8 bases. This CDR3 comprises 18 residues. Germline assignment: CDR1 MNHEY and CDR2 SVGAGI. CDR3 sequence (DNA): TGTGCCAGCGGTTACTCGATTCAAGCGGGAGTCCGCACAGATACGCAGTATTTT. This encodes CASGYSIQAGVRTDTQYF.

J is TRBJ2-1 and V is TRBV30, with TRBD1 identical over 8 bases. The CDR3 is 20 residues long. Germline assignment: CDR1 GTSNPN and CDR2 SVGIG (reference sequence). Trimming cost V 1 base and J 0 bases; bases outside gene matches: 17. This chain's CDR3 is CAWSGYGRLNRGASYNEQFF. The CDR3 DNA reads as TGTGCCTGGAGTGGTTATGGACGTCTTAACAGGGGGGCCTCCTACAATGAGCAGTTCTTC.

The chain joins TRBV28 to TRBJ1-5; weak D call: TRBD1 (5 bases). This CDR3 contains 15 residues. Germline CDR1 and CDR2: MDHEN and SYDVKM. Trimming shortened V by 7 bases and J by 4 bases, and 17 bases separated the two germline ends. The CDR3 region is CASNPGGVRNQPQHF. Here the CDR3 DNA reads TGTGCCAGCAACCCTGGGGGGGTGCGTAATCAGCCCCAGCATTTT. Complete variable domain (other parts from reference TRBV28 and TRBJ1-5): DVKVTQSSRYLVKRTGEKVFLECVQDMDHENMFWYRQDPGLGLRLIYFSYDVKMKEKGDIPEGYSVSREKKERFSLILESASTNQTSMYLCASNPGGVRNQPQHFGDGTRLSIL.

The J gene is TRBJ2-7, the V gene TRBV7-2, with D possibly being TRBD1 (5 bases). The CDR3 consists of 15 residues. The germline V and J ends were trimmed by 4 bases and 1 base, with 14 bases remaining between them. Germline loops: CDR1 SGHTA, CDR2 FQGNSA. CDR3 coding DNA: TGTGCCAGCAGCTCAGGACATAGGCCTTCCTACGAGCAGTACTTC. Protein: CASSSGHRPSYEQYF.

The V call is TRBV25-1, the J call TRBJ2-3; TRBD2 matches 8 bases. V lost 3 bases, J lost 0 bases, and 2 bases stayed unmatched. Looked up from germline, CDR1 is MGHDK and CDR2 is SYGVNS. The CDR3 runs 15 residues. The CDR3 is CASSDLAGSTDTQYF. CDR3 nucleotides: TGTGCCAGCAGTGATCTAGCGGGTAGCACAGATACGCAGTATTTT.

Regarding this clonotype: A much larger clonotype is one base distant, so this may be a read error. The chain employs TRBV5-1 and TRBJ2-1; 12 positions match TRBD2. The CDR3 contains 15 residues. Germline V gives CDR1 SGHRS, CDR2 YFSETQ. The CDR3: CASSLRTSGVHDQFF. Written as DNA, the CDR3 is TGCGCCAGCAGCCTGCGGACTAGCGGGGTACATGATCAGTTCTTC.

This chain uses TRBV10-3 with TRBJ2-7; D not certain. Germline CDR1 and CDR2: ENHRY and SYGVKD. The CDR3 has 13 residues. The V end was cut by 0 bases, the J end by 3 bases, with 6 bases between. CDR3 coding DNA: TGTGCCATCAGTGAGTCAGGTCTCTACGAGCAGTACTTC. Translated, it gives CAISESGLYEQYF.

This clonotype was seen many times. V usage is TRBV7-3 and J usage is TRBJ1-6; D gene ambiguous. There are 13 residues in the CDR3. The V end was cut by 5 bases, the J end by 7 bases, with 9 bases between. Germline CDR1 SGHTA, CDR2 FQGTGA. CDR3 loop: CASSLDRNSPLHF. The CDR3 nucleotides read TGTGCCAGCAGCCTAGATAGGAATTCACCCCTCCACTTT. Combining the CDR3 with reference TRBV7-3 and TRBJ1-6 gives the whole variable domain GAGVSQTPSNKVTEKGKYVELRCDPISGHTALYWYRQSLGQGPEFLIYFQGTGAADDSGLPNDRFFAVRPEGSVSTLKIQRTERGDSAVYLCASSLDRNSPLHFGNGTRLTVT.